These 21 T cell receptor beta chains originate from one sample sequenced in a study of CD8 T cells in ankylosing spondylitis. One entry per CDR3 protein, called by TCRdb with MiXCR from the 5' RACE reads. The data show hundreds of thousands of distinct CDR3 sequences, 20% seen once. The material sequenced was blood, either unsorted or a sorted T cell fraction (not recorded which). These receptors originate from a male donor with ankylosing spondylitis or in good health (not recorded which).

V gene TRBV4-1 combines with J gene TRBJ2-2, with TRBD2 identical over 15 bases. Trimming cost V 0 bases and J 6 bases; bases outside gene matches: 2. The CDR3 totals 17 residues. From germline, CDR1 is MGHRA and CDR2 YSYEKL. The CDR3 loop reads CASSQDRTSGGAGELFF. CDR3 DNA sequence: TGCGCCAGCAGCCAAGATAGGACTAGCGGGGGGGCCGGGGAGCTGTTTTTT.

This chain connects TRBV20-1 to TRBJ2-1; maybe TRBD1 (5 bases). The CDR3 totals 14 residues. CDR1 and CDR2 from the germline V gene are DFQATT and SNEGSKA (reference sequence). V lost 0 bases, J lost 0 bases, and 6 bases lay in between. This CDR3 is CSAREQGSYNEQFF. CDR3 in DNA: TGCAGTGCTAGAGAGCAGGGCTCCTACAATGAGCAGTTCTTC.

The sample holds many counts of this clonotype. The chain joins TRBV6-4 to TRBJ2-1; D perhaps matches TRBD1 (7 bases). The CDR3 is made up of 14 amino acids. V was cut by 4 bases and J by 8 bases, with 15 bases left in between. The germline V gene has CDR1 MRHNA and CDR2 SNTAGT. The CDR3 nucleotides read TGTGCCAGCAGTGCCTCAGGGGGGCCCGATGAGCAGTTCTTC. Amino acid sequence: CASSASGGPDEQFF.

There are a few counts of this clonotype. The genes are TRBV10-3 and TRBJ2-1; 8 bases align to TRBD2. V lost 6 bases, J lost 2 bases, and 3 bases stayed unmatched. Germline CDR1 and CDR2: ENHRY and SYGVKD. The CDR3 has 14 residues. The CDR3 nucleotides are TGTGCCATCAGGGACGGGGGGGCCTACAATGAGCAGTTCTTC. This encodes CAIRDGGAYNEQFF.

This clonotype was counted a few times. Here the CDR3 reads CASSWDRAQETQYF. The CDR3 bases are TGTGCCAGCAGTTGGGACAGGGCCCAAGAGACCCAGTACTTC. This sequence joins TRBV12-3 or TRBV12-4 and TRBJ2-5; 9 nucleotides match TRBD1. The CDR3 is 14 residues long. With V trimmed by 4 bases and J by 1 base, 1 base remained unmatched.

This clonotype was detected ten times or more. The rearrangement uses TRBV28 and TRBJ2-2; no clear D gene. Trimming left V 8 bases short and J 7 bases short, with 5 bases between. Germline CDR1 and CDR2: MDHEN and SYDVKM. The CDR3 length is 10 residues. CDR3: CASLGGELFF. In DNA form, the CDR3 reads TGTGCCAGCCTGGGCGGGGAGCTGTTTTTT.

This clonotype occurred many times. The chain links TRBV12-3 or TRBV12-4 to TRBJ2-7; 9 bases map to TRBD1. J lost 4 bases, V lost 6 bases, and 7 bases had no gene match. This CDR3 has 14 residues. CDR3 protein: CASSPGTGRYEQYF. DNA for the CDR3: TGTGCCAGCAGCCCTGGGACAGGGCGGTACGAGCAGTACTTC.

The chain joins TRBV2 to TRBJ2-1; no firm D call. CDR3 length equals 16 residues. Trimming took off 5 bases at V and 4 bases at J, with 18 bases between the two ends. Germline CDR1 and CDR2: SNHLY and FYNNEI. Here the CDR3 DNA reads TGTGCCAGCAGTTTTTCAGGTGGCGGCTCTTACAATGAGCAGTTCTTC. It translates to CASSFSGGGSYNEQFF.

The V gene is TRBV4-1, the J gene TRBJ2-7, with TRBD1 matching 10 bases. The germline gives CDR1 MGHRA, CDR2 YSYEKL. The CDR3 extends over 14 amino acids. J was trimmed by 5 bases and V by 6 bases; bases with no gene match: 7. CDR3 bases: TGCGCCAGCAGGCTCGGGACAGGGGTCCACGAGCAGTACTTC. Translation: CASRLGTGVHEQYF.

This chain connects TRBV7-6 to TRBJ2-7, with 9 nucleotides matching TRBD2. V lost 3 bases to trimming and J lost 4 bases; unmatched junction nucleotides: 13. Germline V gives CDR1 SGHVS, CDR2 FNYEAQ. The CDR3 sequence is 17 residues long. This chain's CDR3 is CASSFFGRGGMEYEQYF. The CDR3 DNA reads TGTGCCAGCAGCTTTTTCGGGCGGGGGGGCATGGAATACGAGCAGTACTTC.

This chain links TRBV29-1 with TRBJ2-1; D tentatively fits TRBD1 or TRBD2 (5 bases each). Trimming took 3 bases from V and 1 from J, leaving 13 bases between them. Germline V gene sequence: CDR1 SQVTM, CDR2 ANQGSEA. The CDR3 totals 15 residues. The CDR3 DNA is TGCAGCGTTGAGACCGGGACGACTTCCTACAATGAGCAGTTCTTC. It is translated as CSVETGTTSYNEQFF.

This clonotype has more than one count but fewer than ten. The J gene is TRBJ2-1, the V gene TRBV30; TRBD1 matches 7 bases. This CDR3 is built from 12 residues. The V gene's germline CDR1 is GTSNPN and CDR2 SVGIG (reference sequence). Trimming took 0 bases from V and 13 from J; bases not matched to a gene: 6. CDR3 DNA sequence: TGTGCCTGGAGTGTAACCCGGACAGGCCAGTTCTTC. Amino acid sequence: CAWSVTRTGQFF.

In its sample, this clonotype was seen a few times. This chain links TRBV6-2 or TRBV6-3 with TRBJ2-5; 8 bases line up with TRBD2. The ends lost 8 bases at V and 5 bases at J; junction bases unmatched: 7. The CDR3 is made up of 13 amino acids. Germline-derived CDR1 and CDR2 are MNHEY and SVGEGT. This chain's CDR3 is CASDSGVDETQYF. The CDR3 DNA follows: TGTGCCAGCGATAGCGGGGTGGACGAGACCCAGTACTTC.

This clonotype was counted a single time. The chain joins TRBV18 to TRBJ2-7; 10 nucleotides match TRBD1. The ends lost 6 bases at V and 3 bases at J; junction bases unmatched: 8. CDR1 is KGHSH and CDR2 is LQKENI in the germline V gene. This CDR3 has 15 residues. CDR3 residues: CASSLLGQGVYEQYF. CDR3 DNA sequence: TGTGCCAGCTCTCTCCTTGGACAGGGGGTCTACGAGCAGTACTTC.

The chain is built from TRBV6-1 and TRBJ2-4; 12 bases agree with TRBD1. CDR1 is MNHNS and CDR2 is SASEGT in the germline V gene. There are 13 residues in the CDR3. V shed 5 bases, J shed 15 bases, and the junction held 8 bases outside the gene matches. The CDR3 DNA reads as TGTGCCAGCAGTCTGGGGGGACAGGGGGCCTCGTACTTC. Its protein product is CASSLGGQGASYF.

This clonotype was counted only a few times. The rearrangement uses TRBV5-1 and TRBJ2-2, with 9 bases fitting TRBD1. Germline loops: CDR1 SGHRS, CDR2 YFSETQ. With V trimmed by 2 bases and J by 3 bases, 2 bases remained unmatched. The CDR3 length is 15 residues. The CDR3 loop reads CASSFDRGYTGELFF. For the CDR3, the DNA is TGCGCCAGCAGCTTCGACAGGGGGTACACCGGGGAGCTGTTTTTT.

The rearrangement uses TRBV12-3 or TRBV12-4 and TRBJ2-4; perhaps TRBD2 as D (6 bases). This CDR3 spans 13 amino acids. V was pared by 3 bases and J by 7 bases, with 10 bases between. CDR3 protein: CASSLVGRNIQYF. The CDR3 DNA sequence: TGTGCCAGCAGTTTGGTAGGGAGGAACATTCAGTACTTC.

This clonotype was observed a few times. The chain recombines TRBV11-1 with TRBJ2-5, with D possibly matching TRBD1 (7 bases). This CDR3 has 19 amino acids. Trimming shortened V by 2 bases and J by 2 bases, and 24 bases separated the two germline ends. Germline CDR1 and CDR2: SGHAT and FQDESV (reference sequence). The CDR3 loop is CASSLIPGAGQDLQETQYF. Written as DNA, the CDR3 is TGTGCCAGCAGCTTAATCCCGGGGGCCGGACAGGACCTACAAGAGACCCAGTACTTC. Based on the CDR3 plus reference TRBV11-1 and TRBJ2-5, the full variable domain is EAEVAQSPRYKITEKSQAVAFWCDPISGHATLYWYRQILGQGPELLVQFQDESVVDDSQLPKDRFSAERLKGVDSTLKIQPAELGDSAMYLCASSLIPGAGQDLQETQYFGPGTRLLVL.

This clonotype was detected a few times. The chain joins TRBV20-1 to TRBJ1-1; possibly TRBD1 for D (6 bases). Trimming took 0 bases from V and 0 from J, leaving 14 bases between them. Germline-derived CDR1 and CDR2 are DFQATT and SNEGSKA (reference sequence). This CDR3 spans 16 amino acids. The CDR3, as DNA: TGCAGTGCTAGAGATTATTCGGACAGTATGAACACTGAAGCTTTCTTT. Translation gives CSARDYSDSMNTEAFF.

The chain links TRBV4-1 to TRBJ2-7; D is possibly TRBD2 (5 bases). Germline V gene lookup returns CDR1 MGHRA and CDR2 YSYEKL. Trimming removed 1 base from V and 6 bases from J, with 16 bases in between. CDR3 size: 15 residues. The CDR3 loop reads CASSQAPGVGAEQYF. DNA of the CDR3: TGCGCCAGCAGCCAAGCCCCCGGGGTGGGTGCCGAGCAGTACTTC.

This clonotype was found a few times. The V gene is TRBV27, the J gene TRBJ2-1; D is perhaps TRBD1 or TRBD2 (5 bases each). Germline assignment: CDR1 MNHEY and CDR2 SMNVEV (reference sequence). V lost 0 bases, J lost 10 bases, and 13 bases lay in between. This CDR3 is built from 14 residues. CDR3 coding DNA: TGTGCCAGCAGTTTATCGGGCTCCGGGGCCGAGCAGTTCTTC. It is translated as CASSLSGSGAEQFF.